This entry is about one TCR beta chain. The antigen it binds to is not known. Base qualities are not at hand, and no much larger clone is one base apart. For CDR1 and CDR2, the germline V gene (reference sequence) lists GTSNPN and SVGIG. The CDR3 contains 15 residues, cysteine and phenylalanine counted. Of the read, only the CDR3 DNA is kept; its 45 bases are in frame from base 1. From V the trimming removes 2 bases and from J it removes 5 bases, while the gene matches leave 6 bases of the junction unaccounted for. Library method: the immunoSEQ multiplex PCR assay. Per the original workflow: To diagnose cytomegalovirus status from the catalog of TCR beta chain sequences, a statistical classification framework was built. TCRdb holds this immuneACCESS table with in-frame rearrangements only. Some clones are missing; in checked studies, unresolved V genes explain under half, and the rest has no known cause. V, J and clone size are taken as reported in that table, and D and trimming were inferred from the DNA itself. Recorded for this sample are fewer than 250,000 clones; 70% to 90% of them occurred a single time. The leading ten clones occupy around 5.6% of the sample.

The donors belonged to the validation cohort of over a hundred subjects, which was separate from the roughly 680-subject first cohort. The sample belongs to a study of cytomegalovirus exposure and HLA in healthy donors (TCRdb year 2017). Looking at the study overall: A later analysis indicated that the 95 to 150 validation repertoires were generated on the platform also employed for the roughly 730 repertoires of the first cohort. The aim of the study was to test whether cataloging public T cell receptors could identify signatures of past pathogen exposure. Along with the approximately 620-subject first cohort, a separate validation cohort of over a hundred different subjects was used. To predict cytomegalovirus infection status, the study brought together high-throughput TCR immunosequencing, statistical association of individual TCRs with disease status, and machine learning. The research as a whole found: A later analysis lacked HLA typing for the validation cohort, so it scored co-occurrence in that cohort across all 120 repertoires. The study listed approximately 150 TCR beta chains as associated with cytomegalovirus. A few of the identified cytomegalovirus-associated TCR beta chains were confirmed in vitro to be specific for cytomegalovirus antigens. The authors suggested that the approach could potentially be extended to other disease states and immunological phenotypes. The classifier was reported to diagnose cytomegalovirus status with high specificity and sensitivity in both the original and validation cohorts. A later analysis found that TCRs clustered in the first cohort also tended to co-occur in the 95 to 150 validation repertoires, with more than 90% of cluster scores above 0. Most TCR sequences were observed very rarely across donors, whereas some public TCRs were present in many individuals.

The sequence links TRBV30 to TRBJ2-7; TRBD2 aligns with 13 central bases. Sequencing was done on a sample of PBMCs. This receptor was obtained from a woman younger than 35 in good health and CMV-seronegative. The CDR3 has the sequence CAWSIGLAGVNEQYF. The nucleotides are TGTGCCTGGAGTATAGGACTAGCGGGAGTTAACGAGCAGTACTTC.